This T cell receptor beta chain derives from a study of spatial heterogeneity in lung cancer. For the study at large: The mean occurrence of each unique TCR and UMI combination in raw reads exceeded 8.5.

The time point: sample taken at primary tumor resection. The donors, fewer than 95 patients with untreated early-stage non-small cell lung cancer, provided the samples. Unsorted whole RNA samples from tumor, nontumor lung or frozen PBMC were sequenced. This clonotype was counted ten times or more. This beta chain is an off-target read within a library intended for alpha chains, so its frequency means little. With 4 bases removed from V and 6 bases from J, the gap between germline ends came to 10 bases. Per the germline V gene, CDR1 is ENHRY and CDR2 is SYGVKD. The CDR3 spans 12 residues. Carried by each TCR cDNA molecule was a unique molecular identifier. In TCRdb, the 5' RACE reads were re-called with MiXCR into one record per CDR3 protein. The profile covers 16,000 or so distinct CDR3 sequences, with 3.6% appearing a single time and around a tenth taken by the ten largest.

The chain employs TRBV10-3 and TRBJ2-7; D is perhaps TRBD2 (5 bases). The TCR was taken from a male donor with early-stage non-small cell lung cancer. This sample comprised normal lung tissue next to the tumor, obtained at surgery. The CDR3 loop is CAISVGGGEQYF. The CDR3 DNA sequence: TGTGCCATCAGTGTAGGTGGAGGCGAGCAGTACTTC.